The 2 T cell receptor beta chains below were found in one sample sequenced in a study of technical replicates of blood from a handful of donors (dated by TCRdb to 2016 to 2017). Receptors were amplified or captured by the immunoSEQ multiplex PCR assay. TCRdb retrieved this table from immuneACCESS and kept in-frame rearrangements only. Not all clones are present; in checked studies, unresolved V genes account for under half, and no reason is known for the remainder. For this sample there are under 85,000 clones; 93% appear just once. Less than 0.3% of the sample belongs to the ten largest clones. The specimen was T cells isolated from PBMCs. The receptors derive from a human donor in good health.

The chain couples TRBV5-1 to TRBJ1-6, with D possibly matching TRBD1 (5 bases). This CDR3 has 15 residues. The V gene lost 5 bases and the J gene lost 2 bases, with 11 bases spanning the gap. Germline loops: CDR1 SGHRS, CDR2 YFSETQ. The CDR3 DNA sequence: TGCGCCAGCAGTCACGACAGTCCCTATAATTCACCCCTCCACTTT. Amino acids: CASSHDSPYNSPLHF.

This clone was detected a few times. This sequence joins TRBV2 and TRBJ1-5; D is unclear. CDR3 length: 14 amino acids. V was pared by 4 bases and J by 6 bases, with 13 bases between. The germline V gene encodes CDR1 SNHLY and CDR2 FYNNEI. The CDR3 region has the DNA TGTGCCAGCAGTGTTAGAGGTGGTCGTCAGCCCCAGCATTTT. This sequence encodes CASSVRGGRQPQHF.